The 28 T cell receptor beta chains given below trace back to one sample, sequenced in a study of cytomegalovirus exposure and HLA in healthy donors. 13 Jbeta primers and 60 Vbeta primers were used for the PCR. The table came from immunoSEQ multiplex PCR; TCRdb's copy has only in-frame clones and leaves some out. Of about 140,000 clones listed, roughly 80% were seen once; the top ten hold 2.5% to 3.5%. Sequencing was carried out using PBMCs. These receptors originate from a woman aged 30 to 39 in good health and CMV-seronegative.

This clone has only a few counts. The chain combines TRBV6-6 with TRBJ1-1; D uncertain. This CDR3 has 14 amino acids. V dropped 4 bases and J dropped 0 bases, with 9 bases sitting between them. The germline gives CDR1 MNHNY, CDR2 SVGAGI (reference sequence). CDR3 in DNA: TGTGCCAGCAGTTGGGCAAGTATGAACACTGAAGCTTTCTTT. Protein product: CASSWASMNTEAFF.

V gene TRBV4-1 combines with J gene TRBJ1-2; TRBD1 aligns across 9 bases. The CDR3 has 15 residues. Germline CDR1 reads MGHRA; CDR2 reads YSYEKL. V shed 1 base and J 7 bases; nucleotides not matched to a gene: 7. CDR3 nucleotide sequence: TGCGCCAGCAGCCAAGTACAGGGGGCGCGAAGTGGCTACACCTTC. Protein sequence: CASSQVQGARSGYTF.

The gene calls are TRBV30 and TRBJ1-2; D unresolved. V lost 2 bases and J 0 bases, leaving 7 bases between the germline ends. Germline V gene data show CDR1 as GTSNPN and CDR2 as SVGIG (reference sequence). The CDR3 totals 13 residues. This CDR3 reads CAWSPGANYGYTF. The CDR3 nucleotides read TGTGCCTGGAGTCCTGGAGCTAACTATGGCTACACCTTC. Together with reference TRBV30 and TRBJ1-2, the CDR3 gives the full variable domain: SQTIHQWPATLVQPVGSPLSLECTVEGTSNPNLYWYRQAAGRGLQLLFYSVGIGQISSEVPQNLSASRPQDRQFILSSKKLLLSDSGFYLCAWSPGANYGYTFGSGTRLTVV.

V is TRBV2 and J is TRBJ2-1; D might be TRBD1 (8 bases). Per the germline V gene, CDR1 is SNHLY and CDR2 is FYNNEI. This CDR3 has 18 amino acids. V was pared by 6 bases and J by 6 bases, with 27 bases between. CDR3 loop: CASSLTGAGLAAFNEQFF. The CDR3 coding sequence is TGTGCCAGCAGCCTGACAGGGGCCGGGCTAGCGGCGTTCAATGAGCAGTTCTTC.

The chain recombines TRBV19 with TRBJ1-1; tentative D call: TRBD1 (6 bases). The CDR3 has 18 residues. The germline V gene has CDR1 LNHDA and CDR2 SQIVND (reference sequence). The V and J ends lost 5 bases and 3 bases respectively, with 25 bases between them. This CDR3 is CASSGPSGEVSGDTEAFF. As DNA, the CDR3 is TGTGCCAGTAGTGGTCCGTCAGGGGAAGTGTCGGGTGACACTGAAGCTTTCTTT. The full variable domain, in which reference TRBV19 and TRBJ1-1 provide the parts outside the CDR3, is DGGITQSPKYLFRKEGQNVTLSCEQNLNHDAMYWYRQDPGQGLRLIYYSQIVNDFQKGDIAEGYSVSREKKESFPLTVTSAQKNPTAFYLCASSGPSGEVSGDTEAFFGQGTRLTVV.

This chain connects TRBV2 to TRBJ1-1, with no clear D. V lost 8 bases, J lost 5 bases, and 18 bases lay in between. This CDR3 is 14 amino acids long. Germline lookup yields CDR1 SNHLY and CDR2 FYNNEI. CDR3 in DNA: TGTGCCAGCGGTACGCCATCGCTCGGGACTGAAGCTTTCTTT. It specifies CASGTPSLGTEAFF.

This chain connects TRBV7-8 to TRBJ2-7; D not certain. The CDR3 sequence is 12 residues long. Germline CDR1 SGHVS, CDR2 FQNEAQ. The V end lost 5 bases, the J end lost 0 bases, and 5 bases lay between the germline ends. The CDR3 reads CASSPSSYEQYF. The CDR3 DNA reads TGTGCCAGCAGCCCGAGCTCCTACGAGCAGTACTTC.

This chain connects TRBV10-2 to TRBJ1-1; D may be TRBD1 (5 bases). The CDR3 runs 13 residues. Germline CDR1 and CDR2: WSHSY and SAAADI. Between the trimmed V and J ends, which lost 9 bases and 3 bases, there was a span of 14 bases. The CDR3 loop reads CASQITGDTEAFF. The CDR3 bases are TGCGCCAGTCAGATTACAGGCGACACTGAAGCTTTCTTT.

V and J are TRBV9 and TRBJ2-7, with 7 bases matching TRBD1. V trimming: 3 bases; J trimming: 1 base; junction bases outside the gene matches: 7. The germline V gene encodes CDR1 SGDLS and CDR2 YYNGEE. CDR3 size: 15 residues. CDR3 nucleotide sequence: TGTGCCAGCAGCGGCCCCGGGACAGAGTCCTACGAGCAGTACTTC. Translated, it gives CASSGPGTESYEQYF. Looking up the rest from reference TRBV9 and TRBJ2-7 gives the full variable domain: DSGVTQTPKHLITATGQRVTLRCSPRSGDLSVYWYQQSLDQGLQFLIQYYNGEERAKGNILERFSAQQFPDLHSELNLSSLELGDSALYFCASSGPGTESYEQYFGPGTRLTVT.

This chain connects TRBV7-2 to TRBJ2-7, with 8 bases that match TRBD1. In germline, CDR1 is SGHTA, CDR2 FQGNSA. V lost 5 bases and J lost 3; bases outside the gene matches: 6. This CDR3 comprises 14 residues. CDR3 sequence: CASSTGQVFYEQYF. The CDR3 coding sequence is TGTGCCAGCAGCACGGGACAGGTTTTCTACGAGCAGTACTTC.

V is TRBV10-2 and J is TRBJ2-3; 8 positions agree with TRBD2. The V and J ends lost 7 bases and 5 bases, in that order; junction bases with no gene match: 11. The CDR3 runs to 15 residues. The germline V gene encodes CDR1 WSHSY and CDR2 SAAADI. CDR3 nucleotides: TGCGCCAGCAAAAGAGCCGGGGGGGCAGGAGATACGCAGTATTTT. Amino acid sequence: CASKRAGGAGDTQYF.

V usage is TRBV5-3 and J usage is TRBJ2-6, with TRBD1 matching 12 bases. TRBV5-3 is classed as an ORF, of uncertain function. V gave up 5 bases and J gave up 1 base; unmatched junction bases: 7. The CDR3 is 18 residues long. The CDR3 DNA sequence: TGTGCCAGAAGGTTCTGGGACAGGGGGCAATCTGGGGCCAACGTCCTGACTTTC. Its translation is CARRFWDRGQSGANVLTF.

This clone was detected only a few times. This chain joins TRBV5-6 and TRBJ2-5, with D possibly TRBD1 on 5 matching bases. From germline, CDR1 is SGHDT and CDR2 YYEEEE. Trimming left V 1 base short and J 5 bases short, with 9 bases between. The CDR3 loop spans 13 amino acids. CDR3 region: CASSLWGRETQYF. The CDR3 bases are TGTGCCAGCAGCTTGTGGGGCCGGGAGACCCAGTACTTC.

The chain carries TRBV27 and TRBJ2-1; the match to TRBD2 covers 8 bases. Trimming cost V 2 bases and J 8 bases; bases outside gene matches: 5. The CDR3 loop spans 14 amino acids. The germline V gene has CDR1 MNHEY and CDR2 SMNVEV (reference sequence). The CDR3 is CASSLGLAGHEQFF. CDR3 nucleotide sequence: TGTGCCAGCAGTTTAGGGCTAGCGGGCCATGAGCAGTTCTTC.

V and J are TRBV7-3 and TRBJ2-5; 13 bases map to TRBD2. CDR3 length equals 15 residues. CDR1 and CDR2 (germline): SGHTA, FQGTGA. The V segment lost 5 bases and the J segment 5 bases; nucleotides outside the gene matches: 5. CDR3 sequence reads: CASSALAGGPETQYF. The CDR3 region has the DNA TGTGCCAGCAGCGCACTAGCGGGGGGGCCTGAGACCCAGTACTTC.

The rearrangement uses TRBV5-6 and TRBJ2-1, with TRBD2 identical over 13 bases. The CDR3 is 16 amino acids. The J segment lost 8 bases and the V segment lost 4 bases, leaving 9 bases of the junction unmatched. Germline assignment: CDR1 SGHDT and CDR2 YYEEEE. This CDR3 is CASSLRTSGSVDEQFF. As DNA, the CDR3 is TGTGCCAGCAGCCTCCGGACTAGCGGGAGTGTAGATGAGCAGTTCTTC.

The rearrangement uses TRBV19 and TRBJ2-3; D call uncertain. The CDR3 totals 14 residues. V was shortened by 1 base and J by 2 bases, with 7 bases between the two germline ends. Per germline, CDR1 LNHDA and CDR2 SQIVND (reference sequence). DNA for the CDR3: TGTGCCAGTAGTATAGGCGGTTTCACAGATACGCAGTATTTT. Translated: CASSIGGFTDTQYF.

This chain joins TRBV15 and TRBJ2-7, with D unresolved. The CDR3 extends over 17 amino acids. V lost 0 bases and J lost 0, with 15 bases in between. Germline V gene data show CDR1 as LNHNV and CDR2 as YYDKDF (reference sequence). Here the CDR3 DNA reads TGTGCCACCAGCAGAGATTTGACACGTGGAAGCTCCTACGAGCAGTACTTC. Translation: CATSRDLTRGSSYEQYF.

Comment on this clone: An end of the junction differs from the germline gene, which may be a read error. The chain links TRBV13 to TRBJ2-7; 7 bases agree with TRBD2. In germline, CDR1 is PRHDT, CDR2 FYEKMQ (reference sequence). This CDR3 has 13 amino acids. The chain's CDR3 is CATSPRGSYEQYF. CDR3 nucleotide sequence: TGTGCCACCAGCCCCCGCGGGAGTTACGAGCAGTACTTC.

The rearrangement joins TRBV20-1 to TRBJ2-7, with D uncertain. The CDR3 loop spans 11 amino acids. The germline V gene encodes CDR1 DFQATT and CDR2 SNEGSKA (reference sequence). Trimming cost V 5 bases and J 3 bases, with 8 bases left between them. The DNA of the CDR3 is TGCAGTGCTCCACTTTTCTACGAGCAGTACTTC. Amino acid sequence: CSAPLFYEQYF.

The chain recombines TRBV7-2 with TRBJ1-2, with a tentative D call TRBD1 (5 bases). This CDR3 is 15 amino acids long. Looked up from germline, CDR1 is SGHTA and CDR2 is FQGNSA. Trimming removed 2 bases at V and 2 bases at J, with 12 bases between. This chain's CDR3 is CASSLSGGGNYGYTF. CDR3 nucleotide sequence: TGTGCCAGCAGCTTATCCGGGGGAGGCAACTATGGCTACACCTTC.

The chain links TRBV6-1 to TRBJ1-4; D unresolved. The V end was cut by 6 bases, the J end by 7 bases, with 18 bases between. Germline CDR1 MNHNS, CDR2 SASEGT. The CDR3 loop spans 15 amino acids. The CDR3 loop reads CASRTRPGRAEKLFF. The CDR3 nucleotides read TGTGCCAGCAGGACTCGCCCTGGGAGGGCTGAAAAACTGTTTTTT.

CDR3 nucleotide sequence: TGCGCCAGCAGCCCTGGACTAGCCCGTAACTCCTACAATGAGCAGTTCTTC. It is translated as CASSPGLARNSYNEQFF. The chain is built from TRBV4-1 and TRBJ2-1; TRBD2 agrees at 8 bases. CDR3 length equals 17 residues. Looked up from germline, CDR1 is MGHRA and CDR2 is YSYEKL. V lost 4 bases and J lost 0; bases outside the gene matches: 8.

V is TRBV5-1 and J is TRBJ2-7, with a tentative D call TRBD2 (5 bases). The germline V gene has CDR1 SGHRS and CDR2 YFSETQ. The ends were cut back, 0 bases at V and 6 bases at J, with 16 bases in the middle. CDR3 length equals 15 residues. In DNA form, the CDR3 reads TGCGCCAGCAGCTTGGTCGGCGGGTCGAATGGCGAGCAGTACTTC. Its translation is CASSLVGGSNGEQYF.

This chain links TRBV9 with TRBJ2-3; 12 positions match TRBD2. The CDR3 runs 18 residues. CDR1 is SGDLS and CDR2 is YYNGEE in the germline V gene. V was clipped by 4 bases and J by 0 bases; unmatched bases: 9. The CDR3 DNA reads TGTGCCAGCAGCATCCTGACTAGCGGGAGCCCCAGCACAGATACGCAGTATTTT. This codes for CASSILTSGSPSTDTQYF.

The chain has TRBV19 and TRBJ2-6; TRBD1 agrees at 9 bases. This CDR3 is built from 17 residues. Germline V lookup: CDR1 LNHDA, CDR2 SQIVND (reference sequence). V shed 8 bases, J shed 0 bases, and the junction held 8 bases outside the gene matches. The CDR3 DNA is TGTGCCAGTGGAACCGGGACAGGGCTCTCTGGGGCCAACGTCCTGACTTTC. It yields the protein CASGTGTGLSGANVLTF.

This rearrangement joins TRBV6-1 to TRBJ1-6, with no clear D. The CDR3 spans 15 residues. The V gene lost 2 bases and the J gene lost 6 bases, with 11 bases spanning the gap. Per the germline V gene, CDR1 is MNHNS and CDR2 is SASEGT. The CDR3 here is CASSELRSGNSPLHF. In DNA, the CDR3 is TGTGCCAGCAGTGAATTAAGGTCGGGTAATTCACCCCTCCACTTT.

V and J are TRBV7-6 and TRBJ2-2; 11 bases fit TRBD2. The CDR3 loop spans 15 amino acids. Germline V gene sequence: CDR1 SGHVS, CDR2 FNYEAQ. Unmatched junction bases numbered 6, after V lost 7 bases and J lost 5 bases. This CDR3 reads CASTPLAGGTGELFF. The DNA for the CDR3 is TGTGCCAGCACCCCCCTAGCGGGAGGTACCGGGGAGCTGTTTTTT.